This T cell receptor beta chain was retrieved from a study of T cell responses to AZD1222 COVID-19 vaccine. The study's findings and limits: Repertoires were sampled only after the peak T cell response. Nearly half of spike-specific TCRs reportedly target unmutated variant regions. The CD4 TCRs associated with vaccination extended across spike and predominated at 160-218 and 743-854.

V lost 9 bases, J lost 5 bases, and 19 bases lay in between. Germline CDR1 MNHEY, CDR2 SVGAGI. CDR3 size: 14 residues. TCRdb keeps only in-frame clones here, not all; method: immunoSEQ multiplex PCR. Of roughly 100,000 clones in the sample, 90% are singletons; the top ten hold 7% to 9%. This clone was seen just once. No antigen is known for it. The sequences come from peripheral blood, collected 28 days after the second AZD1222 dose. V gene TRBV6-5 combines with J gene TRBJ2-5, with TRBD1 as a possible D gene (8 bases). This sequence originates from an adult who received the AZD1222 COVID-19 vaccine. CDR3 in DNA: TGTGCCAGACCACAGGGGGGGTTAACGGAGACCCAGTACTTC. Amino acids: CARPQGGLTETQYF.